In this sample, the clone carrying this TCR beta chain turned up once. Germline CDR1 MNHNS, CDR2 SASEGT. Trimming took 2 bases from V and 6 from J; bases not matched to a gene: 6. The CDR3 extends over 14 amino acids. These data originate in a study of cytomegalovirus exposure and HLA in healthy donors. The PCR ran on 60 Vbeta and 13 Jbeta primers. Clones were sequenced by immunoSEQ multiplex PCR, and TCRdb holds only the in-frame ones, with some missing. Of roughly 120,000 clones listed, 81% are singletons. The genes are TRBV6-1 and TRBJ1-2; 7 bases match TRBD1. This sequence was found in a woman aged 25 to 39 in good health and CMV-seronegative. The sample taken for sequencing was PBMCs. CDR3 protein: CASSELQGSHGYTF. The CDR3 region has the DNA TGTGCCAGCAGTGAATTACAGGGGAGTCATGGCTACACCTTC.